The sequence of this T cell receptor (beta chain) was determined in a study of blood T cell repertoires in COVID-19. Generated by immunoSEQ multiplex PCR, the TCRdb table keeps only in-frame clones and is missing some. The sample contains around 160,000 clones, about 80% of which appear only once. Between the trimmed V and J ends, which lost 5 bases and 6 bases, there was a span of 18 bases. The CDR3 has 15 residues. Germline V gives CDR1 SGHTA, CDR2 FQGNSA. The sequencing sample was made of PBMCs or T cells enriched from blood (not recorded which). The TCR comes from a woman aged 60-75 years who had recovered from COVID-19. The V and J genes are TRBV7-2 and TRBJ2-3; possibly TRBD2 for D (5 bases). In DNA form, the CDR3 reads TGTGCCAGCAGCATCCCCGTCAGCGGCTCGGATACGCAGTATTTT. Protein sequence: CASSIPVSGSDTQYF. Variable domain in full (rest from reference TRBV7-2 and TRBJ2-3): GAGVSQSPSNKVTEKGKDVELRCDPISGHTALYWYRQSLGQGLEFLIYFQGNSAPDKSGLPSDRFSAERTGGSVSTLTIQRTQQEDSAVYLCASSIPVSGSDTQYFGPGTRLTVL.